The source of this T cell receptor (beta chain) is a study of T cell changes during pregnancy in multiple sclerosis. The CDR3 contains 15 residues. V was pared by 1 base and J by 8 bases, with 15 bases between. Looked up from germline, CDR1 is SGHVS and CDR2 is FQNEAQ. Produced via immunoSEQ multiplex PCR; TCRdb's table is partial and in-frame only. The table includes about 38,000 clones, around 90% detected once. The source material was CD4+ T cells from peripheral blood mononuclear cells, sampled after pregnancy. The source of this sequence is a female donor in good health, enrolled as a control in a pregnancy study. The chain carries TRBV7-8 and TRBJ1-3; maybe TRBD1 (6 bases). Here the CDR3 reads CASSLGLTGLDTIYF. Written as DNA, the CDR3 is TGTGCCAGCAGCTTAGGACTTACAGGGTTGGACACCATATATTTT.